The 5 T cell receptor beta chains listed next were all sequenced from one sample in a study of neurological immune-mediated disorders. TCRdb passed the 5' RACE reads through MiXCR, listing each CDR3 protein once. Of more than 50,000 distinct CDR3 sequences in the sample, about an eighth are singletons; the top ten hold around 1.9%. Sequenced sample: PBMCs. The receptors come from a man aged 60 to 69 in good health.

Many counts were recorded for this clonotype. J is TRBJ2-2 and V is TRBV6-2 or TRBV6-3; the D is unclear. Trimming pared 6 bases from V and 3 bases from J, leaving 2 bases between. Looked up from germline, CDR1 is MNHEY and CDR2 is SVGEGT. This CDR3 has 11 residues. The CDR3 loop reads CASRDTGELFF. The DNA for the CDR3 is TGTGCCAGCAGAGACACCGGGGAGCTGTTTTTT.

In this sample, this clonotype turned up a few times. A much more abundant neighbour one base away suggests this may be a read error. The rearrangement uses TRBV19 and TRBJ2-1; 11 bases match TRBD2. From germline, CDR1 is LNHDA and CDR2 SQIVND (reference sequence). The CDR3 runs 15 residues. CDR3 DNA sequence: TGTGTCAGTAGTACCACTAGCGGGGGTCACAATGAGCAGTTCTTC. This translates into CVSSTTSGGHNEQFF.

This clonotype was recorded many times. V gene TRBV12-3 or TRBV12-4 combines with J gene TRBJ2-3; perhaps TRBD2 as D (5 bases). Trimming removed 4 bases at V and 1 base at J, with 9 bases between. This CDR3 is 14 amino acids long. Written as DNA, the CDR3 is TGTGCCAGCAGTTCTCCCGGGGGCACAGATACGCAGTATTTT. It translates to CASSSPGGTDTQYF.

This clonotype has a count of ten or more. The chain couples TRBV14 to TRBJ2-5; 11 bases align to TRBD2. After removal of 1 base from V and 7 bases from J, the junction contained 5 bases not matched to a gene. CDR3 length: 15 residues. From germline, CDR1 is SGHDN and CDR2 FVKESK. CDR3 DNA: TGTGCCAGCAGCCAAGGCCTAGCGGGAGGAGGGACCCAGTACTTC. It is translated as CASSQGLAGGGTQYF.

This clonotype was seen at least ten times. The V gene is TRBV7-2, the J gene TRBJ2-1, with unresolved D. V shed 1 base and J shed 4 bases, with 11 bases lying between them. This CDR3 spans 15 amino acids. Germline lookup yields CDR1 SGHTA and CDR2 FQGNSA. The CDR3 DNA reads as TGTGCCAGCAGCTTAGTCCAGGCCAGTTACAATGAGCAGTTCTTC. Residues: CASSLVQASYNEQFF.